Listed here are 31 T cell receptor beta chains from one sample, sequenced in a study of long-term antiretroviral therapy in people with HIV. The immunoSEQ assay was v3.0, run at survey level. This table comes from immunoSEQ multiplex PCR, and its TCRdb copy is limited to in-frame clones, with some not included. Of 17,000 or so clones listed, about 81% are singletons. The sample was unsorted PBMCs, taken 0.3 years after starting antiretroviral therapy. These receptors all stem from a man younger than 30 with HIV.

V usage is TRBV27 and J usage is TRBJ2-5; possibly TRBD2 for D (5 bases). Between the trimmed V and J ends, which lost 6 bases and 2 bases, there was a span of 10 bases. Per germline, CDR1 MNHEY and CDR2 SMNVEV (reference sequence). This CDR3 is built from 13 residues. CDR3: CASRGADQETQYF. DNA for the CDR3: TGTGCCAGCAGGGGAGCGGATCAAGAGACCCAGTACTTC.

This clone has more than one count but fewer than ten. The chain carries TRBV15 and TRBJ1-4; no reliable D call. Germline V gene data show CDR1 as LNHNV and CDR2 as YYDKDF (reference sequence). CDR3 length equals 13 residues. The V gene lost 3 bases and the J gene lost 10 bases, with 12 bases spanning the gap. The CDR3 sequence: CATSRLDEGKLFF. The CDR3 DNA is TGTGCCACCAGCAGGTTGGACGAAGGAAAACTGTTTTTT. Full variable domain (remainder filled in from reference TRBV15 and TRBJ1-4): DAMVIQNPRYQVTQFGKPVTLSCSQTLNHNVMYWYQQKSSQAPKLLFHYYDKDFNNEADTPDNFQSRRPNTSFCFLDIRSPGLGDTAMYLCATSRLDEGKLFFGSGTQLSVL.

The chain combines TRBV6-1 with TRBJ1-2, with TRBD1 identical over 8 bases. In germline, CDR1 is MNHNS, CDR2 SASEGT. V shed 1 base, J shed 8 bases, and the junction held 6 bases outside the gene matches. The length of the CDR3 is 14 residues. CDR3 amino acids: CASSEGGGQEGYTF. The CDR3 DNA sequence: TGTGCCAGCAGTGAAGGGGGGGGACAGGAAGGCTACACCTTC.

The V call is TRBV27, the J call TRBJ2-2; 8 bases are a match to TRBD2. V shed 2 bases and J 3 bases; nucleotides not matched to a gene: 5. This CDR3 is built from 16 residues. Germline CDR1 MNHEY, CDR2 SMNVEV (reference sequence). Here the CDR3 DNA reads TGTGCCAGCAGTTTACAGCGGGGGAGATACACCGGGGAGCTGTTTTTT. It encodes CASSLQRGRYTGELFF.

J is TRBJ2-1 and V is TRBV19, with 10 bases fitting TRBD2. V shed 2 bases and J 7 bases; nucleotides not matched to a gene: 8. CDR1 is LNHDA, CDR2 SQIVND, per germline (reference sequence). CDR3 length: 16 residues. CDR3 residues: CASSIPAGGPRNEQFF. CDR3 DNA sequence: TGTGCCAGTAGTATACCAGCGGGGGGGCCGCGTAATGAGCAGTTCTTC.

The chain combines TRBV7-2 with TRBJ2-2; 8 positions agree with TRBD2. The CDR3 sequence is 14 residues long. The V and J ends lost 4 bases and 6 bases, in that order; junction bases with no gene match: 4. Germline V gives CDR1 SGHTA, CDR2 FQGNSA. CDR3 sequence reads: CASSYGGAAGELFF. The CDR3 DNA follows: TGTGCCAGCAGCTACGGGGGGGCCGCCGGGGAGCTGTTTTTT.

The chain joins TRBV11-2 to TRBJ1-1; possibly TRBD1 for D (5 bases). CDR1 is SGHAT, CDR2 FQNNGV, per germline. The CDR3 covers 14 residues. Trimming stripped 3 bases from V and 7 bases from J, with 15 bases between. DNA for the CDR3: TGTGCCAGCAGCTTGGGGGACCTGCGTATTGAAGCTTTCTTT. This encodes CASSLGDLRIEAFF.

The rearrangement joins TRBV2 to TRBJ1-1, with D possibly matching TRBD1 (5 bases). Trimming removed 8 bases from V and 3 bases from J, with 13 bases in between. The CDR3 consists of 13 residues. CDR1 is SNHLY and CDR2 is FYNNEI in the germline V gene. The CDR3 coding sequence is TGTGCCAGCCGCCTGGGGGTGGACACTGAAGCTTTCTTT. It translates to CASRLGVDTEAFF.

The CDR3 region has the DNA TGTGCCAGCACGACAGGGCGCGAGACCCAGTACTTC. Protein: CASTTGRETQYF. The rearrangement links TRBV27 to TRBJ2-5; 7 bases are a match to TRBD1. J lost 5 bases, V lost 7 bases, and 4 bases had no gene match. This CDR3 contains 12 residues. Germline CDR1 is MNHEY and CDR2 is SMNVEV (reference sequence).

The rearrangement joins TRBV2 to TRBJ2-7; D may correspond to TRBD1 or TRBD2 (5 bases each). Trimming left V 6 bases short and J 1 base short, with 13 bases between. The CDR3 is made up of 14 amino acids. In germline, CDR1 is SNHLY, CDR2 FYNNEI. The CDR3 coding sequence is TGTGCCAGCAGATCCGGGACGGAATCCTACGAGCAGTACGTC. It codes for CASRSGTESYEQYV.

This clone was counted a single time. The chain joins TRBV6-1 to TRBJ1-1; 8 bases map to TRBD1. CDR1 MNHNS and CDR2 SASEGT come from the germline V gene. CDR3 length equals 17 residues. After removal of 2 bases from V and 5 bases from J, the junction contained 13 bases not matched to a gene. The chain's CDR3 is CASSEWRQGALRTEAFF. CDR3 in DNA: TGTGCCAGCAGTGAATGGCGGCAGGGGGCTTTGAGGACTGAAGCTTTCTTT.

The chain combines TRBV5-1 with TRBJ1-2, with unresolved D. V was trimmed by 1 base and J by 4 bases, leaving 14 bases between them. The germline V gene encodes CDR1 SGHRS and CDR2 YFSETQ. The CDR3 length is 15 residues. The CDR3 coding sequence is TGCGCCAGCAGCTTGCAATTTGACAAAATCTATGGCTACACCTTC. This gives the protein CASSLQFDKIYGYTF. The full variable domain, its missing parts supplied by reference TRBV5-1 and TRBJ1-2, is KAGVTQTPRYLIKTRGQQVTLSCSPISGHRSVSWYQQTPGQGLQFLFEYFSETQRNKGNFPGRFSGRQFSNSRSEMNVSTLELGDSALYLCASSLQFDKIYGYTFGSGTRLTVV.

The V gene is TRBV28, the J gene TRBJ1-2; the D gene is possibly TRBD1 (5 bases). Germline values: CDR1 MDHEN, CDR2 SYDVKM. The CDR3 is made up of 15 amino acids. Trimming took off 6 bases at V and 7 bases at J, with 21 bases between the two ends. CDR3 loop: CASSRTTIYGGGYTF. Written as DNA, the CDR3 is TGTGCCAGCAGCCGGACGACTATCTACGGGGGTGGCTACACCTTC.

The chain has TRBV7-8 and TRBJ1-2, with D tentatively TRBD1 (5 bases). Trimming shortened V by 4 bases and J by 8 bases, and 20 bases separated the two germline ends. This CDR3 contains 15 residues. The germline V gene encodes CDR1 SGHVS and CDR2 FQNEAQ. This CDR3 reads CASSSWGSPKGGYTF. The CDR3 DNA reads TGTGCCAGCAGCTCCTGGGGGTCCCCAAAGGGGGGCTACACCTTC.

The chain is built from TRBV15 and TRBJ2-3, with D tentatively TRBD1 (6 bases). The CDR3 is 17 amino acids. The germline CDR1 and CDR2 sequences are LNHNV and YYDKDF (reference sequence). V shed 3 bases and J shed 0 bases, with 16 bases lying between them. The chain's CDR3 is CATSSGDTDLSTDTQYF. The CDR3 coding sequence is TGTGCCACCAGCAGTGGGGACACGGATCTGAGCACAGATACGCAGTATTTT. The full variable domain, its missing parts supplied by reference TRBV15 and TRBJ2-3, is DAMVIQNPRYQVTQFGKPVTLSCSQTLNHNVMYWYQQKSSQAPKLLFHYYDKDFNNEADTPDNFQSRRPNTSFCFLDIRSPGLGDTAMYLCATSSGDTDLSTDTQYFGPGTRLTVL.

The J gene is TRBJ2-5, the V gene TRBV28; tentatively, D is TRBD1 or TRBD2 (6 bases each). The CDR3 consists of 17 residues. V gave up 2 bases and J gave up 5 bases, with 21 bases separating them. Germline V gene data show CDR1 as MDHEN and CDR2 as SYDVKM. CDR3 residues: CASSLGAGTRGGETQYF. DNA of the CDR3: TGTGCCAGCAGTTTAGGGGCGGGGACCAGGGGAGGTGAGACCCAGTACTTC.

CDR3 DNA: TGCGCCAGCAGCTTGGGGCAGAATAATCAGCCCCAGCATTTT. Amino acids: CASSLGQNNQPQHF. V usage is TRBV5-1 and J usage is TRBJ1-5; D unresolved. The ends were cut back, 0 bases at V and 4 bases at J, with 8 bases in the middle. Per the germline V gene, CDR1 is SGHRS and CDR2 is YFSETQ. The CDR3 totals 14 residues.

The chain uses TRBV6-4 and TRBJ2-3, with D maybe TRBD2 (5 bases). V lost 3 bases to trimming and J lost 3 bases, with 10 bases between them. The germline CDR1 and CDR2 sequences are MRHNA and SNTAGT. The CDR3 is made up of 14 amino acids. The CDR3 protein is CASSEGGFTDTQYF. The CDR3 DNA reads as TGTGCCAGCAGTGAGGGCGGGTTTACAGATACGCAGTATTTT.

This chain links TRBV5-1 with TRBJ1-6; 7 bases match TRBD1. The germline V gene has CDR1 SGHRS and CDR2 YFSETQ. Germline trimming cut 4 bases from V and 5 bases from J; bases unmatched to any gene: 9. The length of the CDR3 is 16 residues. CDR3 residues: CASSPRTGTDNSPLHF. The CDR3 nucleotides are TGCGCCAGCAGCCCCCGGACAGGAACGGATAATTCACCCCTCCACTTT.

The gene calls are TRBV18 and TRBJ2-1; TRBD1 agrees at 9 bases. The CDR3 consists of 16 residues. V shed 5 bases, J shed 6 bases, and the junction held 11 bases outside the gene matches. Germline V gene sequence: CDR1 KGHSH, CDR2 LQKENI. CDR3 in amino acids: CASSSPGTGRVNEQFF. As DNA, the CDR3 is TGTGCCAGCTCATCCCCCGGGACAGGGCGGGTCAATGAGCAGTTCTTC. The entire variable domain, with the rest obtained from reference TRBV18 and TRBJ2-1, is as follows: NAGVMQNPRHLVRRRGQEARLRCSPMKGHSHVYWYRQLPEEGLKFMVYLQKENIIDESGMPKERFSAEFPKEGPSILRIQQVVRGDSAAYFCASSSPGTGRVNEQFFGPGTRLTVL.

V gene TRBV18 combines with J gene TRBJ1-1; D call uncertain. The CDR3 has 16 amino acids. Trimming left V 2 bases short and J 7 bases short, with 20 bases between. The V gene's germline CDR1 is KGHSH and CDR2 LQKENI. The CDR3 spells CASSPMEDPFSGEAFF. DNA of the CDR3: TGTGCCAGCTCACCAATGGAAGACCCCTTCAGCGGTGAAGCTTTCTTT.

The gene calls are TRBV6-5 and TRBJ1-1; D call uncertain. This CDR3 contains 13 residues. V dropped 5 bases and J dropped 6 bases, with 13 bases sitting between them. Germline loops: CDR1 MNHEY, CDR2 SVGAGI. CDR3 bases: TGTGCCAGCAGTATTACTTCCGTCGCTGAAGCTTTCTTT. Protein: CASSITSVAEAFF.

This clone appeared a single time. The chain employs TRBV29-1 and TRBJ2-3; 7 bases fit TRBD2. From germline, CDR1 is SQVTM and CDR2 ANQGSEA. The CDR3 is made up of 13 amino acids. V shed 6 bases and J 8 bases; nucleotides not matched to a gene: 11. CDR3 sequence reads: CSVAGVGGTTQYF. The CDR3 nucleotides are TGCAGCGTCGCGGGGGTAGGAGGGACTACGCAGTATTTT.

The chain has TRBV19 and TRBJ1-1; no reliable D call. CDR3 length equals 15 residues. Looked up from germline, CDR1 is LNHDA and CDR2 is SQIVND (reference sequence). V was trimmed by 2 bases and J by 7 bases, leaving 17 bases between them. Here the CDR3 DNA reads TGTGCCAGTAGTATATCGGGTGGCTATCCGCTTGAAGCTTTCTTT. Its protein is CASSISGGYPLEAFF.

The chain employs TRBV11-3 and TRBJ2-3; the D is unclear. This CDR3 region has 13 residues. Germline V gene data show CDR1 as SGHNT and CDR2 as YENEEA. V was clipped by 2 bases and J by 5 bases, with 8 bases between them. The CDR3 DNA reads TGTGCCAGCAGCTTACAGAATCGAGATACGCAGTATTTT. The encoded protein is CASSLQNRDTQYF. Looking up the rest from reference TRBV11-3 and TRBJ2-3 gives the full variable domain: EAGVVQSPRYKIIEKKQPVAFWCNPISGHNTLYWYLQNLGQGPELLIRYENEEAVDDSQLPKDRFSAERLKGVDSTLKIQPAELGDSAVYLCASSLQNRDTQYFGPGTRLTVL.

CDR3 coding DNA: TGTGCCAGCAGTTACTCGGCAGGGCCCAATGAGCAGTTCTTC. Its translation is CASSYSAGPNEQFF. The chain has TRBV6-5 and TRBJ2-1; possibly TRBD1 for D (5 bases). V lost 0 bases and J 6 bases, leaving 9 bases between the germline ends. The germline V gene encodes CDR1 MNHEY and CDR2 SVGAGI. The CDR3 contains 14 residues.

This chain links TRBV7-9 with TRBJ2-7; 7 bases agree with TRBD1. The CDR3 has 13 residues. The germline V gene has CDR1 SEHNR and CDR2 FQNEAQ (reference sequence). V trimming: 5 bases; J trimming: 3 bases; junction bases outside the gene matches: 4. The CDR3 is CASSPGTDYEQYF. The CDR3 DNA follows: TGTGCCAGCAGCCCCGGGACAGACTACGAGCAGTACTTC.

This sequence joins TRBV30 and TRBJ1-2; no firm D call. The CDR3 loop spans 12 amino acids. Trimming stripped 3 bases from V and 6 bases from J, with 11 bases between. The germline gives CDR1 GTSNPN, CDR2 SVGIG (reference sequence). The CDR3 loop is CAWRAAGDGYTF. In DNA form, the CDR3 reads TGTGCCTGGAGGGCCGCCGGCGATGGCTACACCTTC.

DNA of the CDR3: TGCGCCAGCAGGCTACAGGGAAACCCTGAAGCTTTCTTT. This translates into CASRLQGNPEAFF. This chain connects TRBV5-1 to TRBJ1-1; D is perhaps TRBD1 (6 bases). Germline loops: CDR1 SGHRS, CDR2 YFSETQ. Trimming cost V 5 bases and J 6 bases, with 14 bases left between them. This CDR3 contains 13 residues.

The V gene is TRBV9, the J gene TRBJ2-7, with D tentatively TRBD1 or TRBD2 (5 bases each). V was pared by 8 bases and J by 4 bases, with 16 bases between. CDR3 size: 13 residues. Germline V gene sequence: CDR1 SGDLS, CDR2 YYNGEE. The CDR3 protein is CARLYPGPYEQYV. DNA of the CDR3: TGTGCCAGGCTGTACCCGGGGCCGTACGAGCAGTACGTC.

The J gene is TRBJ2-2, the V gene TRBV15; 8 bases agree with TRBD2. The CDR3 is 15 residues long. Unmatched junction bases numbered 5, after V lost 5 bases and J lost 3 bases. Germline V gene sequence: CDR1 LNHNV, CDR2 YYDKDF (reference sequence). The CDR3 DNA is TGTGCCACCAGCGGAGGACTAGCAGACACCGGGGAGCTGTTTTTT. It encodes CATSGGLADTGELFF.